This T cell receptor beta chain was captured by sequencing in a study of CD8 T cells in ankylosing spondylitis. The V and J ends lost 2 bases and 15 bases respectively, with 11 bases between them. Germline V gene lookup returns CDR1 SNHLY and CDR2 FYNNEI. This CDR3 is 11 amino acids long. One entry per CDR3 protein results from TCRdb running MiXCR on the 5' RACE reads. The table shows about 130,000 distinct CDR3 sequences, with more than 6.5% occurring only once. There are many counts of this clonotype. Sequencing was carried out using blood, either unsorted or a sorted T cell fraction (not recorded which). The rearrangement uses TRBV2 and TRBJ2-1; no reliable D call. The TCR comes from a male donor with ankylosing spondylitis or in good health (not recorded which). Here the CDR3 DNA reads TGTGCCAGCAGTGAAAGGCTGCTCCCGTTCTTC. Protein: CASSERLLPFF.